This T cell receptor beta chain was recorded in a study of CD8 T cells in ankylosing spondylitis. This CDR3 has 13 amino acids. The germline V gene encodes CDR1 SQVTM and CDR2 ANQGSEA. V lost 6 bases to trimming and J lost 10 bases, with 20 bases between them. About this clonotype: Its target is unknown.

Quantitative 5'-RACE was performed with molecular barcodes, and it yielded the TCR beta libraries. Via MiXCR, TCRdb re-called the 5' RACE reads, giving one row per CDR3 protein. There are 200,000 to 300,000 distinct CDR3 sequences in the sample; under 30% occur only once, and about 0.6% lies in the top ten. Study-wide results and limits: Characteristic of ankylosing spondylitis blood, it appeared, was a TCR beta motif comprising about eight highly homologous variants. From matched ankylosing spondylitis synovial fluid, disease-linked clones were reportedly recovered at significantly enriched levels.

The clonotype originates from a male donor with ankylosing spondylitis or in good health (not recorded which). Sequencing used blood, either unsorted or a sorted T cell fraction (not recorded which). The chain employs TRBV29-1 and TRBJ2-3; a possible D gene is TRBD2 (6 bases). CDR3: CSVDRGRGAPQYF. In nucleotides, the CDR3 is TGCAGCGTCGACAGAGGGCGCGGGGCTCCGCAGTATTTT.